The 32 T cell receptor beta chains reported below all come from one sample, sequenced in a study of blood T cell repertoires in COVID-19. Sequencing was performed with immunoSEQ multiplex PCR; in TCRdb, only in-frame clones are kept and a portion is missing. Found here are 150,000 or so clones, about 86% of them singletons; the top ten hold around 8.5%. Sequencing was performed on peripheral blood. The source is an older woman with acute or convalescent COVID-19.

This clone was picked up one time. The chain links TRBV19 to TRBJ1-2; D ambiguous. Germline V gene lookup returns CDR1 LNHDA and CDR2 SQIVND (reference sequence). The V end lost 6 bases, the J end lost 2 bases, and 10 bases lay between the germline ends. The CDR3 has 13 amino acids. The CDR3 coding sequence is TGTGCCAGTAGAAGTGGGCTGAACTATGGCTACACCTTC. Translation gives CASRSGLNYGYTF.

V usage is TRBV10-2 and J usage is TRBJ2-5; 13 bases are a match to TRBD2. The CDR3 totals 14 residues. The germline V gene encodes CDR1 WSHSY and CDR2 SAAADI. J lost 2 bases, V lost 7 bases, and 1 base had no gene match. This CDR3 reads CASKLAGGQETQYF. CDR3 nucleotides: TGCGCCAGCAAACTAGCGGGGGGGCAAGAGACCCAGTACTTC.

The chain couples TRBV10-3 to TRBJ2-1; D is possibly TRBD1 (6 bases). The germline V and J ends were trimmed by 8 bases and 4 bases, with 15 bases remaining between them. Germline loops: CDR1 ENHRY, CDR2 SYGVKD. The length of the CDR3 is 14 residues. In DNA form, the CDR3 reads TGTGCCATCGGGACGAGAGGGGGATACAATGAGCAGTTCTTC. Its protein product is CAIGTRGGYNEQFF.

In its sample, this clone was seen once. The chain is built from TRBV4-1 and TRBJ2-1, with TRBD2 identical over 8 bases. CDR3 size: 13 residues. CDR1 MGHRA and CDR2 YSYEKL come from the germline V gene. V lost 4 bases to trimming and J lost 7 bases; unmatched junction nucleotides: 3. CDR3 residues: CASSLGGANEQFF. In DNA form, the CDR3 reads TGCGCCAGCAGCCTCGGGGGGGCTAATGAGCAGTTCTTC.

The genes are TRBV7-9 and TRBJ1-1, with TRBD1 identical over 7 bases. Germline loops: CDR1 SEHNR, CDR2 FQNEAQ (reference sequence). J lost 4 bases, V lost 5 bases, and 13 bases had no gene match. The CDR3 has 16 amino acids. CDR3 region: CASSNGQARSTTEAFF. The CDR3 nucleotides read TGTGCCAGCAGCAATGGACAGGCCCGGTCGACCACTGAAGCTTTCTTT.

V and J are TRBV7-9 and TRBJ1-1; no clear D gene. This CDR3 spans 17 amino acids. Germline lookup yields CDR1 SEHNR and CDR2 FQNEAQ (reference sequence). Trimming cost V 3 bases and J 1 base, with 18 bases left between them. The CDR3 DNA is TGTGCCAGCAGCTTCGGATCGGGTCCCGGATGGAACACTGAAGCTTTCTTT. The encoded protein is CASSFGSGPGWNTEAFF.

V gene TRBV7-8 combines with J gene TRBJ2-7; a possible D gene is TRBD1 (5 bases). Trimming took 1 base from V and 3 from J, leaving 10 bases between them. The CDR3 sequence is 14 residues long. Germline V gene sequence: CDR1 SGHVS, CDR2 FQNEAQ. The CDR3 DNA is TGTGCCAGCAGCTTAGGAGCCGACAGCTACGAGCAGTACTTC. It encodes CASSLGADSYEQYF.

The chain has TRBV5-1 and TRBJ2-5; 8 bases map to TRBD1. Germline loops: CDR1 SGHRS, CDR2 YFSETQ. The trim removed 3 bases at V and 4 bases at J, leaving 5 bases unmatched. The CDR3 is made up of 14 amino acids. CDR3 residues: CASSSGTGPETQYF. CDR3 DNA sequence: TGCGCCAGCAGCTCCGGGACAGGTCCAGAGACCCAGTACTTC. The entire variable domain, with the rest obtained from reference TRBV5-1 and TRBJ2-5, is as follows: KAGVTQTPRYLIKTRGQQVTLSCSPISGHRSVSWYQQTPGQGLQFLFEYFSETQRNKGNFPGRFSGRQFSNSRSEMNVSTLELGDSALYLCASSSGTGPETQYFGPGTRLLVL.

The CDR3 is CASSATAGVGNSPLHF. The CDR3 bases are TGTGCCAGCAGCGCTACTGCAGGGGTCGGAAATTCACCCCTCCACTTT. The chain is built from TRBV6-4 and TRBJ1-6; the D gene is possibly TRBD1 (6 bases). This CDR3 is 16 amino acids long. V lost 6 bases, J lost 7 bases, and 19 bases lay in between. Germline CDR1 reads MRHNA; CDR2 reads SNTAGT.

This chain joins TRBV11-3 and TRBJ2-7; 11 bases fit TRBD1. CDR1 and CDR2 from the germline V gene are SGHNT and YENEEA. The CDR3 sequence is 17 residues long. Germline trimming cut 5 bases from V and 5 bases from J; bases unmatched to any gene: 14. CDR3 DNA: TGTGCCAGCAGCGCCCGCCGATGGACAGGGGGCATAAACGAGCAGTACTTC. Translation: CASSARRWTGGINEQYF.

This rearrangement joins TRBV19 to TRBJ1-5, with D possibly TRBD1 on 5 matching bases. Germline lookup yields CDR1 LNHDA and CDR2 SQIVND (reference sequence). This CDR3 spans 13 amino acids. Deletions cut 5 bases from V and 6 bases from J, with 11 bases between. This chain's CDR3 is CASSVSGGQPQHF. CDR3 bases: TGTGCCAGTAGTGTTTCGGGGGGTCAGCCCCAGCATTTT.

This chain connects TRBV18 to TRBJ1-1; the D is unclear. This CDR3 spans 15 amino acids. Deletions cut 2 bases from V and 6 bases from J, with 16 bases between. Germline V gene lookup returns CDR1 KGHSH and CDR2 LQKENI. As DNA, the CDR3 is TGTGCCAGCTCACCATGGCAGGCCGATCTTTCTGAAGCTTTCTTT. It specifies CASSPWQADLSEAFF.

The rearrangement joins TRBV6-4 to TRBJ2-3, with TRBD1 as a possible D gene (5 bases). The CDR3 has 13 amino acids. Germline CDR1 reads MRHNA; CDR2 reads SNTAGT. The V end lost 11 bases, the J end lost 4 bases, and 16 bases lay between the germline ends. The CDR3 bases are TGTGCCCGGATCGACAGTTCTGCAGATACGCAGTATTTT. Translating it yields CARIDSSADTQYF.

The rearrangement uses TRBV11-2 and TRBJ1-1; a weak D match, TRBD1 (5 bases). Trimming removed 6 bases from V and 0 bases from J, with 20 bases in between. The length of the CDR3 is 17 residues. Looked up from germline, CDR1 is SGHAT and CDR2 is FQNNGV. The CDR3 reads CASSFWQGKLLNTEAFF. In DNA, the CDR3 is TGTGCCAGCAGTTTCTGGCAGGGTAAGCTCTTGAACACTGAAGCTTTCTTT.

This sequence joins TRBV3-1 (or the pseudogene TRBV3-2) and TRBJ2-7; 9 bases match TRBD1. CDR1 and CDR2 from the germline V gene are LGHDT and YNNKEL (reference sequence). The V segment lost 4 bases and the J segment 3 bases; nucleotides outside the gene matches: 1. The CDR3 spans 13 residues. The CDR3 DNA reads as TGTGCCAGCAGCCCGGGACAGGGCTACGAGCAGTACTTC. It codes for CASSPGQGYEQYF.

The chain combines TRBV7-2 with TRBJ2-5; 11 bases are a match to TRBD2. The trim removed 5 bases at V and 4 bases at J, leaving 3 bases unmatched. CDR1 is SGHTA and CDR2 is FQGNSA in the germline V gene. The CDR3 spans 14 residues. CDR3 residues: CASSPSGGRETQYF. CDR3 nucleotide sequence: TGTGCCAGCAGCCCTAGCGGGGGGCGAGAGACCCAGTACTTC.

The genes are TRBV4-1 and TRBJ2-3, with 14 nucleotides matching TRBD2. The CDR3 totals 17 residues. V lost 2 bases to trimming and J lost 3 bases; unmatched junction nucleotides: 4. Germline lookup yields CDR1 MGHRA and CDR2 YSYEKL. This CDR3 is CASSQRLAGGPTDTQYF. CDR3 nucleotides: TGCGCCAGCAGCCAAAGACTAGCGGGGGGGCCTACAGATACGCAGTATTTT.

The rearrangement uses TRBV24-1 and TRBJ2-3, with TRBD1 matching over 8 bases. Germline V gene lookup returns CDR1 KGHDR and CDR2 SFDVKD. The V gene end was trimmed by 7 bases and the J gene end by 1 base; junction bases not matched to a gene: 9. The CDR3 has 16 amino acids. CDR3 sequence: CATSPMGQDRTDTQYF. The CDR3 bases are TGTGCCACCAGCCCCATGGGACAGGACCGCACAGATACGCAGTATTTT.

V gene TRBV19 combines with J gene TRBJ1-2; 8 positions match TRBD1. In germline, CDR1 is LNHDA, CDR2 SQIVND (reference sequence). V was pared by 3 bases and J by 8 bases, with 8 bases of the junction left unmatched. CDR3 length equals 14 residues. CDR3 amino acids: CASSMRTGQRGYTF. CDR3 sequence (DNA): TGTGCCAGTAGTATGCGGACAGGGCAGCGAGGCTACACCTTC.

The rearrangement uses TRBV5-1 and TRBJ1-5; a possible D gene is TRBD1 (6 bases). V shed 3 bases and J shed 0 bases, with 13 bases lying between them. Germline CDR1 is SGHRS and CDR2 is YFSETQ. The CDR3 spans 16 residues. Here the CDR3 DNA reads TGCGCCAGCAGCTGGGGGGGGCCGAATAGCAATCAGCCCCAGCATTTT. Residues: CASSWGGPNSNQPQHF.

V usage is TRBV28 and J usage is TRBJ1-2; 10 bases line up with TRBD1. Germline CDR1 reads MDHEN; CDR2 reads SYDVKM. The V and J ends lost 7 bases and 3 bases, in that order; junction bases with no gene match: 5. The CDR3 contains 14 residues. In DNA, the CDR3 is TGTGCCAGCACCCTGGGACAGGGGTACTATGGCTACACCTTC. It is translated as CASTLGQGYYGYTF.

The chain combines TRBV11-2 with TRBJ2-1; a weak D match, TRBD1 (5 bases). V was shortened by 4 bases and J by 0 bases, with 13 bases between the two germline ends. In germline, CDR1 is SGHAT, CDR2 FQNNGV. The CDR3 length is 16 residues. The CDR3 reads CASSSLRQSSYNEQFF. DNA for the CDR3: TGTGCCAGCAGCTCTTTAAGACAGAGCTCCTACAATGAGCAGTTCTTC.

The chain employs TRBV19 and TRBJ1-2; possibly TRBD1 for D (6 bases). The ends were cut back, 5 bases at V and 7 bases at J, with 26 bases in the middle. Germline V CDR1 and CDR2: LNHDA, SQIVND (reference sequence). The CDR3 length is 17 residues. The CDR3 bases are TGTGCCAGTAGTCGCCCGCGAACGGCACCAGGGGCTGGTGGCTACACCTTC. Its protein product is CASSRPRTAPGAGGYTF.

The DNA for the CDR3 is TGTGCCATCAGTGCGGAGGACCTTCGCTCTGGAAACACCATATATTTT. Its translation is CAISAEDLRSGNTIYF. The V gene is TRBV10-3, the J gene TRBJ1-3, with D uncertain. This CDR3 spans 16 amino acids. Germline V gene lookup returns CDR1 ENHRY and CDR2 SYGVKD. Trimming removed 4 bases at V and 0 bases at J, with 13 bases between.

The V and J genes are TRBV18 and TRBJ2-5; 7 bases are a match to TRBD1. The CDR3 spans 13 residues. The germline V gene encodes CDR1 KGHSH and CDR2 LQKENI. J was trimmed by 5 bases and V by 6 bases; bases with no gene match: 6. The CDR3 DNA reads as TGTGCCAGCTCCCCAGGACAGGAGGAGACCCAGTACTTC. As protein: CASSPGQEETQYF.

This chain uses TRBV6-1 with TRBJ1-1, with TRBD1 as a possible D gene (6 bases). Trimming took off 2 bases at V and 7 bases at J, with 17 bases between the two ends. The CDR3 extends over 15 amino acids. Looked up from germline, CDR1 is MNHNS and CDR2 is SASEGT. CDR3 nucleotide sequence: TGTGCCAGCAGTGAAAGGGCAGGGGCAAAGATTGAAGCTTTCTTT. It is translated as CASSERAGAKIEAFF.

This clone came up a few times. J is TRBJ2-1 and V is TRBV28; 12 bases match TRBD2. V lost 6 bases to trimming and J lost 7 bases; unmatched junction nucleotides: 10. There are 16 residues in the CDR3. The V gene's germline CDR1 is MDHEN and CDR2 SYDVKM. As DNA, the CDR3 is TGTGCCAGCAGACCGCTAGCGGGGGGGCCGCGGAATGAGCAGTTCTTC. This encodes CASRPLAGGPRNEQFF.

CDR3 loop: CASSYGGRTDTQYF. The CDR3, as DNA: TGTGCCAGCAGTTACGGGGGACGCACAGATACGCAGTATTTT. The gene calls are TRBV7-3 and TRBJ2-3; D perhaps matches TRBD2 (6 bases). CDR1 is SGHTA and CDR2 is FQGTGA in the germline V gene. Deletions cut 6 bases from V and 1 base from J, with 11 bases between. The CDR3 is 14 residues long.

This CDR3 is CASSRGDRGPGTF. CDR3 sequence (DNA): TGTGCCTCCAGCCGGGGGGACAGGGGGCCTGGCACCTTC. This rearrangement joins TRBV30 to TRBJ1-2; TRBD1 aligns across 12 bases. The V segment lost 7 bases and the J segment 13 bases; nucleotides outside the gene matches: 13. Germline loops: CDR1 GTSNPN, CDR2 SVGIG (reference sequence). The CDR3 runs to 13 residues. Using reference TRBV30 and TRBJ1-2 for the parts outside the CDR3, the full variable domain is SQTIHQWPATLVQPVGSPLSLECTVEGTSNPNLYWYRQAAGRGLQLLFYSVGIGQISSEVPQNLSASRPQDRQFILSSKKLLLSDSGFYLCASSRGDRGPGTFGSGTRLTVV.

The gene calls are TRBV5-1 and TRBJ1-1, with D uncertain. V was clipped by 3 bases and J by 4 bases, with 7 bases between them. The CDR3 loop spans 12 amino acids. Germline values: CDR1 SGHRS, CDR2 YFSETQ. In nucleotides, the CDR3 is TGCGCCAGCAGCTCCCCGGGCACTGAAGCTTTCTTT. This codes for CASSSPGTEAFF.

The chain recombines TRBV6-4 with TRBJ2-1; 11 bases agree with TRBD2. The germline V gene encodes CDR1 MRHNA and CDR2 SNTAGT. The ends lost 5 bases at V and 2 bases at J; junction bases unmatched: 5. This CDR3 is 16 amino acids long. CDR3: CASSRSSGGPYNEQFF. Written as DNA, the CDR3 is TGTGCCAGCAGTAGATCTAGCGGGGGGCCCTACAATGAGCAGTTCTTC.

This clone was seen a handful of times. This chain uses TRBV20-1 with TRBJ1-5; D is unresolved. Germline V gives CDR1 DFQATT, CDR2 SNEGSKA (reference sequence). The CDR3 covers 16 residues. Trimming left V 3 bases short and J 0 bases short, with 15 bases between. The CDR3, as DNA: TGCAGTGCTAGTATTTTACAGACCGATAGCAATCAGCCCCAGCATTTT. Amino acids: CSASILQTDSNQPQHF.